This T cell receptor beta chain was recovered during a study of cytomegalovirus exposure and HLA in healthy donors. Remarks on this clone: Its matching antigen is unknown.

V was shortened by 7 bases and J by 5 bases, with 11 bases between the two germline ends. The germline V gene encodes CDR1 MNHEY and CDR2 SVGAGI. This CDR3 is built from 13 residues. Study-wide results and caveats: Diagnosis of cytomegalovirus status made by the classifier reportedly showed high specificity and sensitivity. Later work found that TCR association rates differed between HLA loci; DRB1 had the most and HLA-C the fewest. A later analysis associated 15,000 or so TCR beta sequences with HLA alleles at a 0.05 false discovery rate.

Use of 60 Vbeta and 13 Jbeta primers characterized the PCR. Under the authors' procedure: Unique TCR beta chains totaled roughly 81 million in a later count, with roughly 10 million of them shared. The method was immunoSEQ multiplex PCR; TCRdb's version includes in-frame clones alone and lacks a portion of them. That table furnishes V, J and clone size, whereas the DNA furnished D and trimming. The sample shows about 120,000 clones, roughly 9.9% of them seen only once. The specimen sequenced was PBMCs. The chain uses TRBV6-5 and TRBJ1-4; possibly TRBD1 for D (5 bases). This TCR derives from a man aged 30 to 45 in good health and CMV-seronegative. The CDR3 DNA sequence: TGTGCCAGCACCCCGGGGGACAATGAAAAACTGTTTTTT. Translation: CASTPGDNEKLFF.